These T cell receptor beta chains were read from a single sample in a study of spatial heterogeneity in lung cancer. TCRdb recomputed calls from the 5' RACE reads with MiXCR, one row per CDR3 protein. The sample contains around 95,000 distinct CDR3 sequences, 4.4% of which appear only once. The sample in question was lung tumor tissue, obtained at surgery. Source of these receptors: a male donor with early-stage non-small cell lung cancer. Each CDR3 is given with its conserved first and last residue. D genes are given only for firm matches. A clone size is listed for some rows: how often the clone was seen (once, few, many), or a class if it is expanded.

clone_size j_call v_call d_call cdr3_nt cdr3_aa
many TRBJ2-3 TRBV6-5 NA TGTGCCAGCAGTACGGGACCTACCAACGAGGATACGCAGTATTTT CASSTGPTNEDTQYF
many TRBJ1-2 TRBV6-6 TRBD1 TGTGCCAGCAGCCCCACAGGGGATGGCTACACCTTC CASSPTGDGYTF
many TRBJ2-3 TRBV5-1 NA TGCGCCAGCAGCTATGACCGGCCGAGTCTGGATACGCAGTATTTT CASSYDRPSLDTQYF
many TRBJ2-5 TRBV7-9 TRBD1 TGTGCCAGCAGCCCCACAACAGGGGAAGAGACCCAGTACTTC CASSPTTGEETQYF
many TRBJ1-6 TRBV20-1 NA TGCAGTGCCGCGGGGCAGTCCAATTCACCCCTCCACTTT CSAAGQSNSPLHF
many TRBJ2-1 TRBV11-3 NA TGTGCCAGCAGCTTAAGAATGACAGGATACAATGAGCAGTTCTTC CASSLRMTGYNEQFF
many TRBJ1-5 TRBV12-3/TRBV12-4 TRBD1 TGTGCCAGCAGCATGACAGGGGAGGAACAGCCCCAGCATTTT CASSMTGEEQPQHF
many TRBJ2-1 TRBV27 NA TGTGCCAGCAGTTTATGGGAGTCCGGTAATGAGCAGTTCTTC CASSLWESGNEQFF
NA TRBJ2-7 TRBV5-1 TRBD2 TGCGCCAGCAGCATGACCCAGCGGGAGGGTCCCTACGAGCAGTACTTC CASSMTQREGPYEQYF
many TRBJ2-7 TRBV4-2 NA TGTGCCAGCAGCCAAGTCACGGGAGCGAGGGGCGAGCAGTACTTC CASSQVTGARGEQYF
NA TRBJ2-7 TRBV6-5 TRBD1 TGTGCCAGCAGTTACTCAACAGGGGATTTAGCAAACTACGAGCAGTACTTC CASSYSTGDLANYEQYF
many TRBJ2-6 TRBV5-1 NA TGCGCCAGCAGCTCCCAGGGACTTGGGGCCAACGTCCTGACTTTC CASSSQGLGANVLTF
many TRBJ2-7 TRBV12-3/TRBV12-4 NA TGTGCCAGCAGTTTGGCATTCTACGAGCAGTACTTC CASSLAFYEQYF
many TRBJ2-1 TRBV27 NA TGTGCCAGCAGTCAGCTCTACAGGAGGACCTACAATGAGCAGTTCTTC CASSQLYRRTYNEQFF
many TRBJ2-2 TRBV12-3/TRBV12-4 NA TGTGCCAGCAGTTTCTTGCGCGACGCCGGGGAGCTGTTTTTT CASSFLRDAGELFF
many TRBJ2-7 TRBV5-1 TRBD1 TGCGCCAGCAGCTTATCGGGACAGCCCGGCTACGAGCAGTACTTC CASSLSGQPGYEQYF
many TRBJ1-3 TRBV13 NA TGTGCCAGCAGCTTATGGAATGGAAACACCATATATTTT CASSLWNGNTIYF
many TRBJ1-5 TRBV4-1 NA TGCGCCAGCAGCCGGAACCGGGACAGCAATCAGCCCCAGCATTTT CASSRNRDSNQPQHF
NA TRBJ2-7 TRBV20-1 NA TGCAGTGCTAGAGATCTTCCAGGATTCTACGAGCAGTACTTC CSARDLPGFYEQYF
many TRBJ1-4 TRBV29-1 NA TGCAGCGCTAAGGACAGTTACGAAAAACTGTTTTTT CSAKDSYEKLFF
NA TRBJ2-1 TRBV7-9 NA TGTGCCAGCAGCACCTATAACAATGAGCAGTTCTTC CASSTYNNEQFF
many TRBJ1-4 TRBV11-2 TRBD1 TGTGCCAGCAGCTTATCAACAGGGGAATCGGGGAGAAAACTGTTTTTT CASSLSTGESGRKLFF
many TRBJ2-1 TRBV25-1 NA TGTGCCAGCAGTCGGGATCTAAGCTCCTACAATGAGCAGTTCTTC CASSRDLSSYNEQFF
many TRBJ2-3 TRBV7-9 NA TGTGCCAGCAGCTTCAAACCAGATACGCAGTATTTT CASSFKPDTQYF
many TRBJ2-4 TRBV20-1 TRBD1 TGCAGTGCTAGAGGACAGGGGGTTTCCAAAAACATTCAGTACTTC CSARGQGVSKNIQYF
many TRBJ1-4 TRBV4-1 NA TGCGCCAGCAGCCAACCATTAATGGGGACAAAACAGGAAAAACTGTTTTTT CASSQPLMGTKQEKLFF
many TRBJ2-7 TRBV11-2 NA TGTGCCAGCAGCTTAGATCTGAGGACCCTCAAGTCCCACGAGCAGTACTTC CASSLDLRTLKSHEQYF
many TRBJ1-1 TRBV7-8 TRBD1 TGTGCCAGCAGCTTACCCCGACGGACAGGGAATGTGAACACTGAAGCTTTCTTT CASSLPRRTGNVNTEAFF
many TRBJ1-5 TRBV6-1 NA TGTGCCAGCAGTGGGCAGCAAGGGGGACAGCCCCAGCATTTT CASSGQQGGQPQHF
many TRBJ2-1 TRBV24-1 TRBD1 TGTGCCTCAGCGAGGGACAGAGACAATGAGCAGTTCTTC CASARDRDNEQFF
few TRBJ2-1 TRBV3-1 NA TGTGCCAGCAGCCAAGATGCGGCCGCGGACAATGAGCAGTTCTTC CASSQDAAADNEQFF
NA TRBJ2-7 TRBV15 NA TGTGCCACCAGCAGTTACAATCCCGACTACGAGCAGTACTTC CATSSYNPDYEQYF